Described below is a single TCR beta chain sequence and its context. The data are from a study of metastatic and nonmetastatic thyroid tumors. Trimming pared 0 bases from V and 1 base from J, leaving 10 bases between. This CDR3 is 17 amino acids long. In germline, CDR1 is MNHNY, CDR2 SVGAGI (reference sequence). No patient received treatment before thyroid surgery. Original handling: What underpinned the distant-metastasis classifier for papillary thyroid cancer was the set of CDR3 differences across clinicopathological groups. Via MiXCR, TCRdb re-called the PCR reads. It is TCRdb's table, rather than the study itself, that gives the V and J calls and clone size. The data contain about 40,000 clones, about 16% of them singletons.

The V call is TRBV6-6, the J call TRBJ1-6; D is uncertain. Sequencing was done on a sample of blood. This TCR was recovered from a female donor with papillary thyroid cancer or a benign thyroid nodule (not recorded which). Some clones in this sample may be carry-over from other donors' samples. CDR3 protein: CASSYSGGPSYNSPLHF. CDR3 in DNA: TGTGCCAGCAGTTACTCTGGTGGGCCTTCCTATAATTCACCCCTCCACTTT.